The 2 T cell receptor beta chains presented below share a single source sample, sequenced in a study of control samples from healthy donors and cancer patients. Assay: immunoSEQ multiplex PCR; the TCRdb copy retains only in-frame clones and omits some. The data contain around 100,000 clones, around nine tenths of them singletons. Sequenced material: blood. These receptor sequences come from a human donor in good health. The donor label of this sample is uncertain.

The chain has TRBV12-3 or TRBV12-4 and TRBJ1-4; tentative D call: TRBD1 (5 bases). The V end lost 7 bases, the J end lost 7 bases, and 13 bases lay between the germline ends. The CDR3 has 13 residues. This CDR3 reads CASTEGLSEKLFF. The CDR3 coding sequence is TGTGCCAGCACAGAGGGGCTCAGTGAAAAACTGTTTTTT.

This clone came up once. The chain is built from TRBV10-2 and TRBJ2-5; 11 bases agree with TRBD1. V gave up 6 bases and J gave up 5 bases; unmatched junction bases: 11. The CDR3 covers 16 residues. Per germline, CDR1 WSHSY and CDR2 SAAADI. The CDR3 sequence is CASRGTGGGSRETQYF. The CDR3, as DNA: TGCGCCAGCAGAGGGACAGGGGGGGGTTCTAGGGAGACCCAGTACTTC.